These T cell receptor beta chains were read from a single sample in a study of PD-L1 blockade in urothelial cancer. Repertoires were generated with immunoSEQ multiplex PCR, while TCRdb's copy carries only in-frame clones and drops some. Of about 74,000 clones in the sample, 84% were seen once. This specimen was PBMCs, taken around atezolizumab (anti-PD-L1) treatment. The source is a man between 70 and 80 years old with urothelial cancer. CDR3s include the opening cysteine and the closing phenylalanine or tryptophan. The D gene is left open where the match is weak. Size is omitted from some rows. Given values are once, few, many or a class for expanded clones.

>TRBV5-5|.|.|TRBJ1-1
CASSFVTGLEAFF
TGTGCCAGCAGCTTCGTTACAGGCCTTGAAGCTTTCTTT
>TRBV6-5|.|TRBD1|TRBJ2-7
CASSYSDRSPLEQYF
TGTGCCAGCAGTTACTCGGACAGGTCCCCACTCGAGCAGTACTTC
>TRBV5-4|.|.|TRBJ2-5
CASSPRRDGETQYF
TGTGCCAGCAGCCCTAGGAGGGATGGGGAGACCCAGTACTTC
>TRBV28|.|TRBD1|TRBJ2-5
CASSSLLRGRGETQYF
TGTGCCAGCAGTTCCCTCCTCAGGGGGCGCGGGGAGACCCAGTACTTC
>TRBV2|.|TRBD1|TRBJ2-5
CASSEDRGLETQYF
TGTGCCAGCAGTGAAGATAGGGGGCTGGAGACCCAGTACTTC
>TRBV9|once|.|TRBJ2-1
CATLRGKSALSSYNEQFF
TGTGCCACCTTGAGGGGGAAGTCGGCGCTCAGCTCCTACAATGAGCAGTTCTTC
>TRBV6-1|few|.|TRBJ2-3
CASSAGYSTDTQYF
TGTGCCAGCAGTGCAGGGTACTCCACAGATACGCAGTATTTT
>TRBV27|.|TRBD1|TRBJ2-7
CASSSGQAKYEQYF
TGTGCCAGCAGTTCCGGACAGGCCAAGTACGAGCAGTACTTC
>TRBV5-1|.|TRBD1|TRBJ2-1
CASSLFGTGNNEQFF
TGCGCCAGCAGCTTATTCGGGACAGGGAACAATGAGCAGTTCTTC
>TRBV5-1|.|TRBD2|TRBJ2-1
CASSFFAGGPGNEQFF
TGCGCCAGCAGCTTTTTCGCGGGAGGGCCAGGGAATGAGCAGTTCTTC
>TRBV7-9|.|.|TRBJ1-2
CASSLDGLLYGYTF
TGTGCCAGCAGCTTAGACGGTCTTCTTTATGGCTACACCTTC
>TRBV6-5|.|TRBD2|TRBJ2-7
CASSYNWLADSYEQYF
TGTGCCAGCAGTTACAACTGGCTAGCGGACTCCTACGAGCAGTACTTC
>TRBV6-1|.|TRBD1|TRBJ1-5
CASRPVGTGYQPQHF
TGTGCCAGCAGGCCCGTAGGGACAGGGTATCAGCCCCAGCATTTT
>TRBV5-1|.|TRBD2|TRBJ2-3
CASSGSGENTDTQYF
TGCGCCAGCAGCGGTAGCGGGGAAAACACAGATACGCAGTATTTT
>TRBV5-1|.|.|TRBJ2-7
CASSPGTGDRDEQYF
TGCGCCAGCAGCCCTGGGACTGGGGACCGGGACGAGCAGTACTTC